A single count supports the clone carrying this T cell receptor beta chain. Produced via immunoSEQ multiplex PCR; TCRdb's table is partial and in-frame only. The sample has tens of thousands of clones, approximately 80% seen once. With 0 bases clipped from V and 4 bases from J, the junction kept 9 bases outside the gene matches. Germline V gene data show CDR1 as LNHNV and CDR2 as YYDKDF (reference sequence). This CDR3 comprises 19 residues. This sample was taken from a study of OX40 agonist ivuxolimab in advanced cancers. Overall study: People in dose escalation had one of these cancers: hepatocellular carcinoma, melanoma, renal cell or head and neck cancer.

The clonotype comes from an adult with an advanced solid tumor such as melanoma, head and neck, liver or kidney cancer. Sequenced here: CD4+ or CD8+ T cells sorted from blood, sampled in a trial of the OX40 agonist ivuxolimab. The chain has TRBV15 and TRBJ2-2, with TRBD2 matching 12 bases. This CDR3 reads CATSRDRLAGGPSTGELFF. The CDR3 region has the DNA TGTGCCACCAGCAGAGATAGGCTAGCGGGGGGGCCTAGCACCGGGGAGCTGTTTTTT. The entire variable domain, with the rest obtained from reference TRBV15 and TRBJ2-2, is as follows: DAMVIQNPRYQVTQFGKPVTLSCSQTLNHNVMYWYQQKSSQAPKLLFHYYDKDFNNEADTPDNFQSRRPNTSFCFLDIRSPGLGDTAMYLCATSRDRLAGGPSTGELFFGEGSRLTVL.